This TCR beta chain was captured by sequencing in a study of cytomegalovirus exposure and HLA in healthy donors (dated by TCRdb to the late 2010s). Regarding the research as a whole: According to a later analysis, one platform produced both the roughly 120 validation repertoires and the approximately 600 repertoires of the first cohort. The study combined high-throughput TCR immunosequencing, statistical association of individual TCRs with disease status, and machine learning to predict cytomegalovirus infection status. A separate validation cohort of roughly 110 different subjects was used in addition to the 666-subject first cohort. The study was designed to test whether signatures of past pathogen exposure could be identified by cataloging public T cell receptors.

With regard to this clone: Its binding antigen is unknown. Qualities for individual bases were not recorded, and no much larger clone is one base off.

Library method: the immunoSEQ multiplex PCR assay. Concerning the study's data processing: To diagnose cytomegalovirus status from the catalog of TCR beta chain sequences, a statistical classification framework was built. TCRdb mirrors the immuneACCESS table, restricted to in-frame sequences. Some clones are absent from its copies; in checked studies, under half trace to an unresolved V gene, and the reason for the others is unknown. V, J and clone size derive from that table, while D and trimming were established from the DNA sequence. The sample data list roughly 250,000 clones, and around 88% of these were observed just once. The ten biggest clones cover over 0.95% of the sample. Results the study describes overall, beyond this receptor: The study gave a list of more than 150 TCR beta chains associated with cytomegalovirus. In vitro tests confirmed that a few of the cytomegalovirus-associated TCR beta chains recognize cytomegalovirus antigens. Cytomegalovirus status was reported to be diagnosed by the classifier with high specificity and sensitivity in both the original and validation cohorts. Most TCR sequences were observed very rarely across donors, whereas some public TCRs were present in many individuals. According to the authors, the approach could potentially be generalized to other disease states and immunological phenotypes. A later analysis found that TCRs clustered in the first cohort also tended to co-occur in the roughly 120 validation repertoires, with just under 95% of cluster scores above 0. The validation cohort had no HLA typing available for a later analysis, so co-occurrence within that cohort was assessed over all 120 or so repertoires.

Separate from the roughly 630-subject first cohort, the validation cohort of about 120 subjects was the group to which the donors belonged. Material: PBMCs. This TCR derives from a woman in her 30s in good health and CMV-seropositive.

CDR3 region: CASSLVRPGGETQYF. The nucleotide sequence reads TGTGCCAGCAGCTTAGTTCGGCCAGGGGGCGAGACCCAGTACTTC. Rearrangement joined TRBV7-6 to TRBJ2-5, with TRBD1 identical over 8 junction bases. The CDR3 runs 15 amino acids, cysteine and phenylalanine included. Only CDR3 DNA remains: 45 bases, in frame from the first base. The germline V gene gives CDR1 as SGHVS and CDR2 as FNYEAQ. Trimmed from V: 1 base; trimmed from J: 5 bases; junction bases lacking a gene match: 6.